These 19 T cell receptor beta chains were all obtained from the same sample, sequenced in a study of beta chain features in type 1 diabetes. Reverse transcribing all isolated RNA meant expressed TCRB transcripts were sequenced. The method was immunoSEQ multiplex PCR; TCRdb's version includes in-frame clones alone and lacks a portion of them. The sample comprises some 220,000 clones, under 13% of which are singletons, and 1% to 1.5% rests with the top ten. Sequenced: central memory CD4+ T cells from blood. The receptors come from a man younger than 30 in good health.

The genes are TRBV2 and TRBJ2-5; D is unresolved. This CDR3 contains 14 residues. The V gene's germline CDR1 is SNHLY and CDR2 FYNNEI. V lost 1 base to trimming and J lost 2 bases, with 8 bases between them. The CDR3 loop is CASSEGTEQETQYF. The CDR3 DNA is TGTGCCAGCAGTGAAGGTACAGAACAAGAGACCCAGTACTTC. The variable domain in full, with the rest retrieved from reference TRBV2 and TRBJ2-5, is EPEVTQTPSHQVTQMGQEVILRCVPISNHLYFYWYRQILGQKVEFLVSFYNNEISEKSEIFDDQFSVERPDGSNFTLKIRSTKLEDSAMYFCASSEGTEQETQYFGPGTRLLVL.

The genes are TRBV7-9 and TRBJ2-1, with D perhaps matching TRBD1 (5 bases). V lost 5 bases and J lost 5, with 10 bases in between. The CDR3 totals 13 residues. Germline V gene lookup returns CDR1 SEHNR and CDR2 FQNEAQ (reference sequence). In DNA form, the CDR3 reads TGTGCCAGCAGCCGACAGTTTGACAATGAGCAGTTCTTC. The encoded protein is CASSRQFDNEQFF.

The rearrangement joins TRBV6-6 to TRBJ1-2, with TRBD1 matching over 9 bases. V trimming: 6 bases; J trimming: 4 bases; junction bases outside the gene matches: 6. The CDR3 totals 14 residues. The germline V gene has CDR1 MNHNY and CDR2 SVGAGI (reference sequence). CDR3 sequence (DNA): TGTGCCAGCAGACCAGGACAGGGGAGCTATGGCTACACCTTC. Translation: CASRPGQGSYGYTF.

The CDR3 loop reads CASTLGAGSGTDTQYF. Written as DNA, the CDR3 is TGTGCCAGTACTCTCGGCGCGGGGAGCGGCACAGATACGCAGTATTTT. This rearrangement joins TRBV19 to TRBJ2-3, with a tentative D call TRBD2 (6 bases). Trimming removed 7 bases from V and 1 base from J, with 18 bases in between. The germline CDR1 and CDR2 sequences are LNHDA and SQIVND (reference sequence). The CDR3 is made up of 16 amino acids.

V is TRBV4-2 and J is TRBJ2-1; D is undetermined. V lost 3 bases and J lost 4, with 10 bases in between. The CDR3 consists of 14 residues. Germline values: CDR1 LGHNA, CDR2 YNFKEQ. CDR3 DNA sequence: TGTGCCAGCAGCCACGCTGGCCTGTACAATGAGCAGTTCTTC. It yields the protein CASSHAGLYNEQFF.

This clone has at least ten counts. The chain recombines TRBV9 with TRBJ2-1; the match to TRBD2 covers 8 bases. V lost 0 bases and J lost 10; bases outside the gene matches: 6. Germline V gives CDR1 SGDLS, CDR2 YYNGEE. This CDR3 has 14 residues. This CDR3 reads CASSVASSGLEQFF. The CDR3 nucleotides read TGTGCCAGCAGCGTAGCTTCTAGCGGGCTCGAGCAGTTCTTC.

On this clone: This CDR3 is also generated by other DNA sequences in the sample. The gene calls are TRBV7-3 and TRBJ1-5; possible D gene TRBD1, 5 bases. Trimming pared 6 bases from V and 7 bases from J, leaving 13 bases between. Germline V gene data show CDR1 as SGHTA and CDR2 as FQGTGA. This CDR3 is built from 13 residues. CDR3 sequence: CASSLGENQPQHF. CDR3 sequence (DNA): TGTGCCAGCAGTTTAGGGGAGAACCAGCCCCAGCATTTT.

In this sample, this clone turned up a few times. V gene TRBV7-2 combines with J gene TRBJ2-1, with no clear D. Trimming took 5 bases from V and 9 from J, leaving 8 bases between them. This CDR3 contains 11 residues. Germline CDR1 is SGHTA and CDR2 is FQGNSA. The CDR3, as DNA: TGTGCCAGCAGCCTATGGGGTGAGCAGTTCTTC. This translates into CASSLWGEQFF.

The genes are TRBV7-2 and TRBJ1-1; D possibly corresponds to TRBD1 (5 bases). The CDR3 runs to 14 residues. Germline CDR1 SGHTA, CDR2 FQGNSA. The germline V and J ends were trimmed by 4 bases and 4 bases, with 13 bases remaining between them. CDR3 sequence (DNA): TGTGCCAGCAGCTATACACCCGGGGCCACTGAAGCTTTCTTT. Protein product: CASSYTPGATEAFF.

The genes are TRBV5-4 and TRBJ2-3; TRBD1 aligns across 11 bases. With V trimmed by 4 bases and J by 6 bases, 1 base remained unmatched. Germline V gene sequence: CDR1 SGHNT, CDR2 YYREEE (reference sequence). This CDR3 is 13 amino acids long. The CDR3 sequence is CASSGQGADTQYF. Written as DNA, the CDR3 is TGTGCCAGCAGCGGACAGGGGGCGGATACGCAGTATTTT.

This clone has more than one count but fewer than ten. The chain couples TRBV5-1 to TRBJ2-3, with TRBD1 matching 8 bases. The length of the CDR3 is 17 residues. Germline CDR1 and CDR2: SGHRS and YFSETQ. V gave up 2 bases and J gave up 5 bases; unmatched junction bases: 13. CDR3 residues: CASSLGRGPQYGDTQYF. The CDR3 bases are TGCGCCAGCAGCTTAGGCAGGGGGCCTCAATACGGAGATACGCAGTATTTT.

CDR3: CASSSRLAHEQFF. Here the CDR3 DNA reads TGTGCCAGCAGCTCACGACTAGCACATGAGCAGTTCTTC. The chain employs TRBV7-6 and TRBJ2-1, with 7 bases matching TRBD2. The CDR3 has 13 amino acids. Germline V gene data show CDR1 as SGHVS and CDR2 as FNYEAQ. J gave up 8 bases and V 4 bases, and 5 bases lay outside the gene matches.

This clone has a handful of counts. This chain connects TRBV30 to TRBJ1-1; D is undetermined. The ends were cut back, 2 bases at V and 11 bases at J, with 12 bases in the middle. The CDR3 has 11 residues. Looked up from germline, CDR1 is GTSNPN and CDR2 is SVGIG (reference sequence). CDR3 bases: TGTGCCTGGAGTACCCAAGATTTGGCTTTCTTT. Protein product: CAWSTQDLAFF.

This clone was seen more than once but under ten times. The genes are TRBV5-1 and TRBJ2-7; TRBD1 agrees at 7 bases. Germline loops: CDR1 SGHRS, CDR2 YFSETQ. The length of the CDR3 is 13 residues. The trim removed 0 bases at V and 7 bases at J, leaving 4 bases unmatched. The CDR3: CASSLEGAREQYF. CDR3 bases: TGCGCCAGCAGCTTGGAGGGGGCAAGGGAGCAGTACTTC.

Only a few counts were recorded for this clone. A read error is possible here, since a much larger clone lies one base away. Other nucleotide sequences from this sample produce the same CDR3. The rearrangement links TRBV9 to TRBJ2-3; D uncertain. V lost 4 bases to trimming and J lost 2 bases, with 2 bases between them. The germline V gene encodes CDR1 SGDLS and CDR2 YYNGEE. CDR3 size: 11 residues. CDR3 nucleotide sequence: TGTGCCAGCAGCTTCACAGATACGCAGTATTTT. Translated: CASSFTDTQYF.

This clone was observed many times. The genes are TRBV11-2 and TRBJ2-7, with 10 bases identical to TRBD2. CDR1 and CDR2 from the germline V gene are SGHAT and FQNNGV. The CDR3 has 14 residues. With 4 bases clipped from V and 4 bases from J, the junction kept 4 bases outside the gene matches. In DNA, the CDR3 is TGTGCCAGCAGCTCACTAGCGGGGACGTACGAGCAGTACTTC. This codes for CASSSLAGTYEQYF.

The chain has TRBV5-1 and TRBJ2-2; D ambiguous. In germline, CDR1 is SGHRS, CDR2 YFSETQ. The CDR3 length is 13 residues. Trimming removed 6 bases from V and 6 bases from J, with 12 bases in between. The CDR3 nucleotides read TGCGCCAGCAACGCCCTTTGGCCCGGGGAGCTGTTTTTT. Its protein is CASNALWPGELFF.

The table lists this clone with many counts. The chain carries TRBV4-3 and TRBJ1-1; D may be TRBD1 (5 bases). The V end was cut by 0 bases, the J end by 5 bases, with 16 bases between. This CDR3 is 16 amino acids long. Germline V gene sequence: CDR1 LGHNA, CDR2 YSLEER. The CDR3 reads CASSQEVPGRGTEAFF. The CDR3, as DNA: TGCGCCAGCAGCCAAGAGGTTCCAGGGAGAGGGACTGAAGCTTTCTTT.

This clone was detected ten times or more. The V call is TRBV27, the J call TRBJ1-2, with a weak D call TRBD1 (6 bases). Germline-derived CDR1 and CDR2 are MNHEY and SMNVEV (reference sequence). Between the trimmed V and J ends, which lost 6 bases and 8 bases, there was a span of 22 bases. The CDR3 sequence is 15 residues long. The CDR3 region has the DNA TGTGCCAGCAGAAGAACCCCCTCGGGGGCGGGCGGCTACACCTTC. Amino acids: CASRRTPSGAGGYTF.